This T cell receptor beta chain was sequenced during a study of T cells in Graves' hyperthyroidism and ophthalmopathy. Overall study results and limits: Blood samples included most of the expanded thyroid clonotypes exceeding 0.001.

Remarks on this clonotype: Its antigen remains unidentified.

TCR beta CDR3 regions were amplified from RNA transcripts. TCR CDR3 regions were first amplified by RT-PCR with HTBI primers. TCRdb redid the calling of the multiplex PCR reads with MiXCR, one entry per CDR3 protein. The sample gives roughly 200,000 distinct CDR3 sequences, about 18% of which show up once; around 43% is in the top ten. V trimming: 7 bases; J trimming: 6 bases; junction bases outside the gene matches: 15. This CDR3 is built from 16 residues. Germline CDR1 reads MNHEY; CDR2 reads SVGEGT. Every diagnosis used clinical symptoms, serum thyroxine and TRAb, thyroid ultrasound and orbital computed tomography.

The receptor comes from a man in his forties or fifties with Graves' hyperthyroidism. Sequencing was performed on blood. The rearrangement uses TRBV6-2 or TRBV6-3 and TRBJ2-7; TRBD2 aligns across 10 bases. The CDR3 here is CASKIAGGLIRREQYF. The CDR3 bases are TGTGCCAGCAAGATAGCGGGGGGACTCATCCGACGCGAGCAGTACTTC.